These T cell receptor beta chains were read from a single sample in a study of OX40 agonist ivuxolimab in advanced cancers. The method was immunoSEQ multiplex PCR; TCRdb's version includes in-frame clones alone and lacks a portion of them. Of 57,000 or so clones in the sample, roughly 83% are singletons; the top ten hold over 2%. Specimen: CD4+ or CD8+ T cells sorted from blood, collected in a trial of the OX40 agonist ivuxolimab. The source is an adult with an advanced solid tumor such as melanoma, head and neck, liver or kidney cancer. Each CDR3 is given with its conserved first and last residue. A D gene is named only where the DNA matches it firmly. A row's size may be missing; if present it is once, few, many or a size class.

d_gene	j_gene	v_gene	abundance	CDR3nt	CDR3aa
TRBD2	TRBJ2-7	TRBV18	.	TGTGCCAGCTCACCACAAGCTGGACTAGCTCCCAACGAGCAGTACTTC	CASSPQAGLAPNEQYF
.	TRBJ1-1	TRBV7-3	.	TGTGCCAGCAGCCCACAACCGGGATCCGAAGCTTTCTTT	CASSPQPGSEAFF
.	TRBJ2-6	TRBV29-1	.	TGCAGCGTTACCAGCTCTGGGGCCAACGTCCTGACTTTC	CSVTSSGANVLTF
TRBD2	TRBJ2-1	TRBV19	.	TGTGCCAGTAGACCACGAGCGGGGGGGGGCAATGAGCAGTTCTTC	CASRPRAGGGNEQFF
.	TRBJ2-7	TRBV4-3	.	TGCGCCAGCAGCCAGTCCCCACAGGGACGCTACGAGCAGTACTTC	CASSQSPQGRYEQYF
.	TRBJ1-2	TRBV5-1	.	TGCGCCAGCAGCCCTCCGGGAAGGGACGTCTATGGCTACACCTTC	CASSPPGRDVYGYTF
.	TRBJ1-2	TRBV28	.	TGTGCCAGCAGCCCCCCCCCGCGGGGCTACACCTTC	CASSPPPRGYTF
.	TRBJ1-1	TRBV7-2	few	TGTGCCAGCAGTTACAGGGATAGGAACACTGAAGCTTTCTTT	CASSYRDRNTEAFF
TRBD2	TRBJ2-5	TRBV5-1	.	TGCGCCAGCAGCCCGGGGGGGAGACAAGAGACCCAGTACTTC	CASSPGGRQETQYF
.	TRBJ1-2	TRBV5-1	.	TGCGCCAGCAGCTTGGTGAGGACAGACCATTCTAACTATGGCTACACCTTC	CASSLVRTDHSNYGYTF
TRBD1	TRBJ1-3	TRBV7-9	.	TGTGCCAGCAGCTTCAGTCGGACAGGGCTTGACACCATATATTTT	CASSFSRTGLDTIYF
.	TRBJ2-2	TRBV9	.	TGTGCCAGCAGCGTAGTTCCGAACACCGGGGAGCTGTTTTTT	CASSVVPNTGELFF
.	TRBJ2-7	TRBV6-4	.	TGTGCCAGCAGTGACCCTCAGGGGGGGAGCTCCTACGAGCAGTACTTC	CASSDPQGGSSYEQYF
TRBD1	TRBJ1-5	TRBV6-5	few	TGTGCCAGCAGTAAGACAGGGCTCAATCAGCCCCAGCATTTT	CASSKTGLNQPQHF
.	TRBJ2-3	TRBV18	.	TGTGCCAGCTCACCACTCTTAGTTCGCAGCACAGATACGCAGTATTTT	CASSPLLVRSTDTQYF